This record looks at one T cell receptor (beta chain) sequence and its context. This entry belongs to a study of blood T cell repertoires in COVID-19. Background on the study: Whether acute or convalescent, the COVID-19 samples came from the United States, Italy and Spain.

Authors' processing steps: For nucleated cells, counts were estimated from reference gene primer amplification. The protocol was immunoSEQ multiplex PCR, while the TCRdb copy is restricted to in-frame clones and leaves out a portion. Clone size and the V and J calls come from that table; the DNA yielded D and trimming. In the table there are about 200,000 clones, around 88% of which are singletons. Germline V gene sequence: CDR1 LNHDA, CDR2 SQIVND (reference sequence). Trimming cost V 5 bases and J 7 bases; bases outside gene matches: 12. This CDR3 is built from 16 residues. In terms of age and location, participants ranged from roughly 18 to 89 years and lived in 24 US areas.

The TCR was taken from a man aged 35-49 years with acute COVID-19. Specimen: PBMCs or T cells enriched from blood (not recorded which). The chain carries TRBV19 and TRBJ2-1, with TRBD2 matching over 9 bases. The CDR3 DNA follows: TGTGCCAGTAGTGAACTAGGGACTAGCCCTTTTAATGAGCAGTTCTTC. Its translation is CASSELGTSPFNEQFF.